This entry is about one TCR beta chain. This clone's antigen is unknown. No per-base quality is available; no much larger clone lies one base away. The CDR3 regions of human TCRbeta chains were analyzed by immunosequencing. In the original analysis: Repertoire TCRs were checked for matches against a reference library of SARS-CoV-2-specific TCRs that had been generated using the MIRA antigen-specificity platform. Breadth was defined as the fraction of unique TCRs that were SARS-CoV-2-associated, and depth was defined as the fraction of total T cells that were SARS-CoV-2-associated. Using the MIRA data, each spike-specific TCR was assigned both to the spike region to which the TCR was reactive and to a CD4 or CD8 class. Log10-transformed breadth and depth values were compared by one-way ANOVA with Sidak's multiple comparisons tests. TCRdb's version of the immuneACCESS table is confined to in-frame rearrangements and falls short of the full clone set. An unresolved V gene accounts for under half of the shortfall where checked; the remainder is of unknown origin. V and J calls and clone size are copied from that table; D and trimming were computed from the DNA. This sample has 120,000 to 150,000 clones in its table, and 92% of those were observed once. The top ten clonotypes cover roughly 3.9% of the sample.

Counted from cysteine to phenylalanine, this CDR3 has 14 amino acids. CDR3 DNA only is kept here, 42 bases in frame from base 1. Between the V and J ends, shortened by 5 bases and 1 base respectively, the junction contains 9 bases. Looking up the germline V gene yields CDR1 SGHTA and CDR2 FQGNSA. This specimen's time point label, interpreted: about 28 days (+/-7) after the second vaccine dose. AZD1222 recipients given second doses at about 4 weeks or at about 12 weeks were pooled, since spike-specific TCR depth and breadth were not found to differ between the two schedules. The vaccinee samples were drawn from two UK trials, COV001 and COV002, one of which was a single-blind randomized controlled phase 2/3 trial testing AZD1222 (ChAdOx1 nCoV-19) in healthy adults. Trial participant PBMC samples were collected at day 0 and day 28 after the second dose for TCRbeta chain sequencing. The data derive from a study of T cell responses to AZD1222 COVID-19 vaccine (dated by TCRdb to the early 2020s). Regarding the complete study: TCR sequencing was performed for roughly 250 trial participants, of whom roughly 200 were given two doses of AZD1222 and some 26 were given two doses of MenACWY control vaccine. Trial participants were enrolled into age subgroups of 18-55, 56-69 and 70-plus years, which contained roughly 140, 27 and 60 TCR-sequenced participants, respectively.

The research as a whole found: Participants were mostly white British and included more females than males, and it was suggested by the authors that clonal diversity may have been underestimated. CD4 TCRs associated with the vaccine covered the entire spike protein, and the dominant responses were in regions 160-218 and 743-854. Epitopes outside the regions mutated in the B.1.351 and B.1.1.7 variants were reportedly recognized by nearly half of the unique spike-specific TCRs. In the small 56-69-year group, the increase in depth fell short of significance, most likely because of low power. A significant rise in spike-specific TCR breadth and depth was observed after two AZD1222 doses relative to day 0 and relative to MenACWY recipients. Only a handful of AZD1222 recipients were SARS-CoV-2 seropositive at baseline, limiting conclusions about previously exposed vaccinees. Because no day 14 peak-response samples were available, repertoires were characterized only after the peak T cell response.

This TCR came from an adult who received the AZD1222 COVID-19 vaccine. The sequence joins TRBV7-2 to TRBJ1-3; a confident D gene designation cannot be given. Here the sequenced sample was peripheral blood, taken 28 days after the second AZD1222 dose. The CDR3 corresponds to CASSRRGSGNTIYF. The DNA sequence reads TGTGCCAGCAGCCGTCGCGGATCTGGAAACACCATATATTTT.